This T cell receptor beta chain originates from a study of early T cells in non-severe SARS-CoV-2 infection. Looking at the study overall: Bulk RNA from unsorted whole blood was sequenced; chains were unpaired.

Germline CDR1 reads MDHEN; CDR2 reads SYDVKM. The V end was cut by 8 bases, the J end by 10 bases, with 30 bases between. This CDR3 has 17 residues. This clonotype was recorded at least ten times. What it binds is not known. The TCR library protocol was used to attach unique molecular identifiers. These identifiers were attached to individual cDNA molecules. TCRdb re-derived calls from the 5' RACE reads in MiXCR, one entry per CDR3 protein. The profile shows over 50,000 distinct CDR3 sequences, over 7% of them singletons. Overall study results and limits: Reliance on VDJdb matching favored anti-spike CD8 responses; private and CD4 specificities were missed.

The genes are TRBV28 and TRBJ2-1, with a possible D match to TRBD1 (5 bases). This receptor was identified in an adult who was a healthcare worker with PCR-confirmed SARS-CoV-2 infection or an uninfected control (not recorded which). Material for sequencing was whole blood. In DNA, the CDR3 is TGTGCCAGCGGCCGGGTACTGGGGCAGCGATTCGATGCGGAGCAGTTCTTC. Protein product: CASGRVLGQRFDAEQFF.